This TCR beta chain was recorded in a study of blood T cell repertoires in COVID-19. Across the study: The United States, Italy and Spain provided the acute and convalescent COVID-19 samples.

This CDR3 is built from 16 residues. V lost 2 bases and J lost 4; bases outside the gene matches: 6. Germline CDR1 and CDR2: SGHNT and YYREEE (reference sequence). The protocol was immunoSEQ multiplex PCR, while the TCRdb copy is restricted to in-frame clones and leaves out a portion. The sample includes about 150,000 clones, 65% to 85% of them seen just once. This receptor was taken from a woman aged 60 to 75 with acute or convalescent COVID-19. The sequencing input was peripheral blood. The chain carries TRBV5-4 and TRBJ2-1, with TRBD1 identical over 10 bases. The CDR3 DNA follows: TGTGCCAGCAGCTTAACCGGGACAGGGGATTACAATGAGCAGTTCTTC. Translation: CASSLTGTGDYNEQFF.